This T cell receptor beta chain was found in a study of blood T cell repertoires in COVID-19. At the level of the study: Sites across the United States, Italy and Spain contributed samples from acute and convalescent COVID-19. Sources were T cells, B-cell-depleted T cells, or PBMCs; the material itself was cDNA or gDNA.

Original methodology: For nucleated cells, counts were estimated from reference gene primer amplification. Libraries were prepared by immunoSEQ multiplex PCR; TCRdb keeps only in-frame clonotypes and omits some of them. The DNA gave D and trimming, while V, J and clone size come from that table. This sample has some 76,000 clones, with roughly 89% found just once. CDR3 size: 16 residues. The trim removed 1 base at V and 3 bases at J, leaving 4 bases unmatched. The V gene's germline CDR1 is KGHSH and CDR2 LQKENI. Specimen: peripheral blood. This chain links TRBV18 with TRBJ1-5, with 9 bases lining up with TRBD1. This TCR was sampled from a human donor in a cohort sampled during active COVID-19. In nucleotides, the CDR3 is TGTGCCAGCTCACCACGCGGGACAGGGCCCAATCAGCCCCAGCATTTT. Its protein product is CASSPRGTGPNQPQHF.